This T cell receptor (beta chain) was identified in a study of regulatory T cells in long-lasting Graves disease. The study, taken as a whole, reports: Analysis covered peripheral blood alone, not thyroid tissue.

V trimming: 6 bases; J trimming: 0 bases; junction bases outside the gene matches: 2. Per the germline V gene, CDR1 is WSHSY and CDR2 is SAAADI. The CDR3 consists of 15 residues. iRepertoire HTBI primers and Arm-PCR of CDR3 regions built TCR beta libraries. TCRdb passed the multiplex PCR reads through MiXCR, listing each CDR3 protein once. This sample has 450,000 to 600,000 distinct CDR3 sequences, with about 16% found just once. Notes on this clonotype: As yet, its antigen is unknown.

The time point was: newly diagnosed GD, antithyroid drugs for less than 3 months. The TCR library was prepared using RNA isolated from PBMCs. This same sample was also part of a study on T cells in Graves' hyperthyroidism and ophthalmopathy. That work states: Ophthalmopathy onset followed model prediction by a median about 6.9 months.

The chain has TRBV10-2 and TRBJ2-2; 9 positions match TRBD2. The origin of this receptor is a middle-aged man with Graves disease. The starting material was peripheral blood mononuclear cells (PBMCs), obtained at new diagnosis, from a patient treated with antithyroid drugs. The CDR3 coding sequence is TGCGCCAGCAGCCGACTAGCGGCGAACACCGGGGAGCTGTTTTTT. It is translated as CASSRLAANTGELFF.